The clone carrying this T cell receptor (beta chain) was recorded a few times. The data were taken from a study of T-cell reconstitution after alpha-beta-depleted transplantation in children. Unique molecular identifiers were incorporated into the prepared TCRbeta library. A single record per CDR3 protein comes from TCRdb applying MiXCR to the PCR reads. The table has a few hundred thousand distinct CDR3 sequences, 9.9% seen once. The specimen was PBMCs from the stem cell graft donor, collected from the stem cell graft. The receptor was derived from a human donor who donated a stem cell graft to a child with SCID.

This chain's CDR3 is CSAIDRGAPSSYNSPLHF. In nucleotides, the CDR3 is TGCAGTGCCATAGACAGGGGAGCACCGAGCTCCTATAATTCACCCCTCCACTTT. The rearrangement links TRBV20-1 to TRBJ1-6, with 8 bases identical to TRBD1. The V and J ends lost 6 bases and 0 bases, in that order; junction bases with no gene match: 13. CDR3 length equals 18 residues. CDR1 and CDR2 (germline): DFQATT, SNEGSKA (reference sequence).